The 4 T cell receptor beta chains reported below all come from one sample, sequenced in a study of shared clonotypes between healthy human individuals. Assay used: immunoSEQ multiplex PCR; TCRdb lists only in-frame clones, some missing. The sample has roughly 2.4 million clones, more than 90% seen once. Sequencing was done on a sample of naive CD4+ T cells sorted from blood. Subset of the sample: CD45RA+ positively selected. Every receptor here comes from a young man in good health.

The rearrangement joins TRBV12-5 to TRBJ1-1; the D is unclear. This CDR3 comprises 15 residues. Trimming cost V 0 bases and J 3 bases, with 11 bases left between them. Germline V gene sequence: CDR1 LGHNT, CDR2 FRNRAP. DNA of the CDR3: TGTGCTAGTGGTTTGGTACTGGGGATGGACACTGAAGCTTTCTTT. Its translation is CASGLVLGMDTEAFF.

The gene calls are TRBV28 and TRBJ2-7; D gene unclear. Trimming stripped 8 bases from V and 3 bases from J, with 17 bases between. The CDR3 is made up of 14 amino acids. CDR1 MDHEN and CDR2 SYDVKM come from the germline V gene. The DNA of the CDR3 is TGTGCCAGCGGCCTGCTGGGCGGAAACTACGAGCAGTACTTC. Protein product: CASGLLGGNYEQYF.

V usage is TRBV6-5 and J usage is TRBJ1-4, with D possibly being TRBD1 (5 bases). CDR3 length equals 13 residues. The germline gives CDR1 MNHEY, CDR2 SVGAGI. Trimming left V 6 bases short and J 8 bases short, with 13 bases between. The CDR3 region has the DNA TGTGCCAGCAGCCGGGACCAGAGGGAAAAACTGTTTTTT. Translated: CASSRDQREKLFF.

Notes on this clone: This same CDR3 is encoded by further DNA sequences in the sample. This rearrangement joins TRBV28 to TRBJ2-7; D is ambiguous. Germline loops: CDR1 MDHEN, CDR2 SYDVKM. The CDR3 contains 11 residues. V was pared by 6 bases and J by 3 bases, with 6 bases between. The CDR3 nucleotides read TGTGCCAGCAGCCTAGTCTACGAGCAGTACTTC. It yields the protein CASSLVYEQYF.